These 28 T cell receptor beta chains originate from one sample sequenced in a study of blood T cell repertoires in COVID-19. The method was immunoSEQ multiplex PCR; TCRdb's version includes in-frame clones alone and lacks a portion of them. The table shows 200,000 to 300,000 clones, with approximately 85% occurring only once. The sample was PBMCs or T cells enriched from blood (not recorded which). These receptors were obtained from a woman in her 50s who had recovered from COVID-19.

The rearrangement links TRBV3-1 (or the pseudogene TRBV3-2) to TRBJ1-1, with 7 bases fitting TRBD1. Trimming took 0 bases from V and 2 from J; bases not matched to a gene: 6. Germline assignment: CDR1 LGHDT and CDR2 YNNKEL (reference sequence). This CDR3 spans 16 amino acids. The CDR3 protein is CASSQDRGQINTEAFF. For the CDR3, the DNA is TGTGCCAGCAGCCAAGATAGGGGGCAGATTAACACTGAAGCTTTCTTT.

This rearrangement joins TRBV19 to TRBJ1-1, with TRBD1 matching over 7 bases. Trimming at V came to 10 bases and at J to 6 bases, leaving 8 bases not matched to a gene. This CDR3 has 12 amino acids. Germline V gene sequence: CDR1 LNHDA, CDR2 SQIVND (reference sequence). The CDR3 protein is CAIPTGKAEAFF. In DNA form, the CDR3 reads TGTGCCATTCCGACAGGGAAGGCTGAAGCTTTCTTT.

The chain has TRBV10-1 and TRBJ2-7, with 9 bases matching TRBD1. The V segment lost 10 bases and the J segment 4 bases; nucleotides outside the gene matches: 14. The CDR3 totals 15 residues. Germline CDR1 WNHNN, CDR2 SYGVQD (reference sequence). CDR3 loop: CAIPLRTGTGYEQYF. The CDR3 nucleotides read TGCGCCATCCCCCTAAGGACCGGGACAGGGTACGAGCAGTACTTC.

The CDR3 is CAWSVFGTGYQPQHF. The CDR3 DNA reads TGTGCCTGGAGTGTATTTGGGACAGGGTATCAGCCCCAGCATTTT. The genes are TRBV30 and TRBJ1-5; 9 nucleotides line up with TRBD1. Germline-derived CDR1 and CDR2 are GTSNPN and SVGIG (reference sequence). The CDR3 has 15 residues. The J segment lost 5 bases and the V segment lost 0 bases, leaving 5 bases of the junction unmatched. The complete variable domain, with remaining parts taken from reference TRBV30 and TRBJ1-5, reads SQTIHQWPATLVQPVGSPLSLECTVEGTSNPNLYWYRQAAGRGLQLLFYSVGIGQISSEVPQNLSASRPQDRQFILSSKKLLLSDSGFYLCAWSVFGTGYQPQHFGDGTRLSIL.

This chain uses TRBV9 with TRBJ2-3; 8 nucleotides match TRBD2. Unmatched junction bases numbered 10, after V lost 1 base and J lost 0 bases. Germline V gene data show CDR1 as SGDLS and CDR2 as YYNGEE. The CDR3 sequence is 18 residues long. The CDR3 coding sequence is TGTGCCAGCAGCGTAAGAGGTGTAGCGGGACCTAGCACAGATACGCAGTATTTT. This sequence encodes CASSVRGVAGPSTDTQYF.

The V call is TRBV5-6, the J call TRBJ1-3; perhaps TRBD1 as D (5 bases). V dropped 0 bases and J dropped 7 bases, with 11 bases sitting between them. The CDR3 consists of 14 residues. CDR1 is SGHDT, CDR2 YYEEEE, per germline. Here the CDR3 reads CASSLAQGLNTIYF. The CDR3 nucleotides read TGTGCCAGCAGCTTGGCGCAGGGACTGAACACCATATATTTT.

The rearrangement joins TRBV4-1 to TRBJ2-7; the D gene is possibly TRBD1 (6 bases). The CDR3 has 15 amino acids. The V and J ends lost 0 bases and 3 bases respectively, with 12 bases between them. Looked up from germline, CDR1 is MGHRA and CDR2 is YSYEKL. The CDR3 DNA sequence: TGCGCCAGCAGCCAAGAACCAGGGGCCTACTACGAGCAGTACTTC. Translating gives CASSQEPGAYYEQYF.

The chain links TRBV30 to TRBJ2-1; tentatively, D is TRBD1 (6 bases). Germline V gene sequence: CDR1 GTSNPN, CDR2 SVGIG (reference sequence). The CDR3 sequence is 13 residues long. Trimming cost V 4 bases and J 7 bases, with 14 bases left between them. The CDR3 sequence: CAWKRQESNEQFF. The CDR3 nucleotides are TGTGCCTGGAAGAGACAGGAATCGAATGAGCAGTTCTTC.

This clone was counted a single time. J is TRBJ2-3 and V is TRBV24-1; TRBD1 agrees at 7 bases. The CDR3 covers 16 residues. Germline V CDR1 and CDR2: KGHDR, SFDVKD. The V gene end was trimmed by 3 bases and the J gene end by 5 bases; junction bases not matched to a gene: 10. The CDR3: CATSDPRTGARDTQYF. In nucleotides, the CDR3 is TGTGCCACCAGTGATCCGCGTACAGGGGCAAGAGATACGCAGTATTTT.

The rearrangement joins TRBV10-3 to TRBJ1-1, with D uncertain. Germline values: CDR1 ENHRY, CDR2 SYGVKD. This CDR3 has 13 amino acids. V was clipped by 1 base and J by 2 bases, with 5 bases between them. Here the CDR3 DNA reads TGTGCCATCAGTGAGTTATCTAACACTGAAGCTTTCTTT. It codes for CAISELSNTEAFF.

The rearrangement links TRBV11-2 to TRBJ2-3, with D perhaps TRBD2 (5 bases). Germline V gene sequence: CDR1 SGHAT, CDR2 FQNNGV. The CDR3 runs 18 residues. The ends were cut back, 1 base at V and 6 bases at J, with 23 bases in the middle. In nucleotides, the CDR3 is TGTGCCAGCAGCTTAGCCGACCCTAGACGCCGGCCGGGGGATACGCAGTATTTT. This sequence encodes CASSLADPRRRPGDTQYF.

The chain uses TRBV28 and TRBJ2-5; maybe TRBD2 (5 bases). The V gene's germline CDR1 is MDHEN and CDR2 SYDVKM. Trimming took off 8 bases at V and 1 base at J, with 11 bases between the two ends. The CDR3 spans 13 residues. The CDR3 coding sequence is TGTGCCAGCGAGAGCGGACCCCAAGAGACCCAGTACTTC. Translated, it gives CASESGPQETQYF. Combining the CDR3 with reference TRBV28 and TRBJ2-5 gives the whole variable domain DVKVTQSSRYLVKRTGEKVFLECVQDMDHENMFWYRQDPGLGLRLIYFSYDVKMKEKGDIPEGYSVSREKKERFSLILESASTNQTSMYLCASESGPQETQYFGPGTRLLVL.

The chain recombines TRBV7-3 with TRBJ2-1; 8 bases fit TRBD2. The CDR3 loop spans 16 amino acids. The V gene's germline CDR1 is SGHTA and CDR2 FQGTGA. V dropped 5 bases and J dropped 8; count of bases not matched to a gene: 14. CDR3 protein: CASSPVTGGPIHEQFF. As DNA, the CDR3 is TGTGCCAGCAGCCCCGTGACGGGGGGGCCCATACATGAGCAGTTCTTC.

The count of this clone is one. This sequence joins TRBV14 and TRBJ1-2, with D perhaps matching TRBD1 (6 bases). Germline V gene data show CDR1 as SGHDN and CDR2 as FVKESK. This CDR3 comprises 15 residues. V dropped 0 bases and J dropped 2 bases, with 10 bases sitting between them. The CDR3 region has the DNA TGTGCCAGCAGCCAAGAAGGAACAGGGAACTATGGCTACACCTTC. Translation: CASSQEGTGNYGYTF.

The rearrangement joins TRBV7-2 to TRBJ2-1, with D possibly matching TRBD1 (5 bases). V lost 7 bases and J 4 bases, leaving 14 bases between the germline ends. Per the germline V gene, CDR1 is SGHTA and CDR2 is FQGNSA. The CDR3 is made up of 14 amino acids. DNA of the CDR3: TGTGCCAGCAAGGGGTATCTTACTTACAATGAGCAGTTCTTC. As protein: CASKGYLTYNEQFF.

This sequence joins TRBV2 and TRBJ2-1; 10 bases match TRBD2. The junction had 11 bases not matched to a gene; V was cut back by 3 bases and J by 3 bases. Germline assignment: CDR1 SNHLY and CDR2 FYNNEI. This CDR3 is built from 18 residues. Here the CDR3 reads CASSDDLAGVQFYNEQFF. The CDR3 DNA follows: TGTGCCAGCAGTGATGACCTAGCGGGAGTCCAGTTCTACAATGAGCAGTTCTTC. The full variable domain, with the rest looked up from reference TRBV2 and TRBJ2-1, is EPEVTQTPSHQVTQMGQEVILRCVPISNHLYFYWYRQILGQKVEFLVSFYNNEISEKSEIFDDQFSVERPDGSNFTLKIRSTKLEDSAMYFCASSDDLAGVQFYNEQFFGPGTRLTVL.

This clone was detected only a few times. This chain uses TRBV2 with TRBJ1-3; 7 nucleotides line up with TRBD1. Germline values: CDR1 SNHLY, CDR2 FYNNEI. The V and J ends lost 7 bases and 0 bases, in that order; junction bases with no gene match: 15. The CDR3 consists of 18 residues. In DNA form, the CDR3 reads TGTGCCAGCATTTTCCTTAGGTGGGGACAGAGCTCTGGAAACACCATATATTTT. Translation gives CASIFLRWGQSSGNTIYF.

V usage is TRBV28 and J usage is TRBJ2-7; a possible D gene is TRBD2 (6 bases). CDR1 and CDR2 from the germline V gene are MDHEN and SYDVKM. This CDR3 region has 17 residues. V was cut by 2 bases and J by 6 bases, with 23 bases left in between. Here the CDR3 reads CASSLRAGPGLRREQYF. The CDR3 coding sequence is TGTGCCAGCAGTTTACGGGCCGGACCGGGACTGCGACGCGAGCAGTACTTC.

The genes are TRBV7-2 and TRBJ1-5, with TRBD1 matching 9 bases. Trimming cost V 5 bases and J 7 bases; bases outside gene matches: 9. The germline gives CDR1 SGHTA, CDR2 FQGNSA. The CDR3 spans 15 residues. CDR3 bases: TGTGCCAGCAGCCCGTGGACAGGGGTCGAACAGCCCCAGCATTTT. This encodes CASSPWTGVEQPQHF.

The chain has TRBV7-6 and TRBJ2-5; 9 bases are shared with TRBD2. The CDR3 is made up of 15 amino acids. The germline V gene encodes CDR1 SGHVS and CDR2 FNYEAQ. V gave up 4 bases and J gave up 5 bases; unmatched junction bases: 8. In nucleotides, the CDR3 is TGTGCCAGCAGCTCGAACCGCGGGGGGGCGGAGACCCAGTACTTC. Its protein product is CASSSNRGGAETQYF.

CDR3 nucleotide sequence: TGTGCCAGCAGCCTTTTAATGTCCTACAATGAGCAGTTCTTC. It is translated as CASSLLMSYNEQFF. The chain links TRBV2 to TRBJ2-1; D is unclear. There are 14 residues in the CDR3. Trimming pared 6 bases from V and 1 base from J, leaving 10 bases between. Germline V CDR1 and CDR2: SNHLY, FYNNEI.

The chain combines TRBV5-4 with TRBJ1-2; TRBD1 matches at 7 bases. This CDR3 is 13 amino acids long. J gave up 6 bases and V 2 bases, and 4 bases lay outside the gene matches. CDR1 is SGHNT, CDR2 YYREEE, per germline (reference sequence). CDR3 sequence (DNA): TGTGCCAGCAGCTTTCCCCAGGGGGATGGCTACACCTTC. This translates into CASSFPQGDGYTF.

This chain uses TRBV6-2 or TRBV6-3 with TRBJ1-6; 9 bases align to TRBD1. The V segment lost 5 bases and the J segment 10 bases; nucleotides outside the gene matches: 9. CDR3 length: 15 amino acids. Germline loops: CDR1 MNHEY, CDR2 SVGEGT. DNA for the CDR3: TGTGCCAGCAGTGACGCCGGGACAGGGATCTCACCCCTCCACTTT. Its translation is CASSDAGTGISPLHF.

The chain couples TRBV3-1 (or the pseudogene TRBV3-2) to TRBJ2-2; the match to TRBD2 covers 9 bases. Germline V CDR1 and CDR2: LGHDT, YNNKEL (reference sequence). V trimming: 4 bases; J trimming: 7 bases; junction bases outside the gene matches: 10. This CDR3 is 16 amino acids long. The CDR3 region has the DNA TGTGCCAGCAGCCCGGCCGGGACTAGCATCAGCGGGGAGCTGTTTTTT. It codes for CASSPAGTSISGELFF.

The genes are TRBV28 and TRBJ2-5; tentatively, D is TRBD1 (7 bases). Trimming removed 7 bases from V and 7 bases from J, with 22 bases in between. The CDR3 runs to 15 residues. Germline V lookup: CDR1 MDHEN, CDR2 SYDVKM. The CDR3 protein is CASTSYQGVAVTQYF. In DNA form, the CDR3 reads TGTGCCAGCACTTCATATCAGGGGGTAGCGGTGACCCAGTACTTC.

The genes are TRBV9 and TRBJ2-2, with TRBD2 matching 8 bases. V lost 1 base, J lost 1 base, and 6 bases stayed unmatched. The CDR3 is 17 amino acids. Germline CDR1 SGDLS, CDR2 YYNGEE. The CDR3 sequence is CASSVSAGGMNTGELFF. The CDR3 coding sequence is TGTGCCAGCAGCGTATCGGCGGGGGGCATGAACACCGGGGAGCTGTTTTTT.

V gene TRBV18 combines with J gene TRBJ2-7, with 10 bases that match TRBD1. J gave up 5 bases and V 2 bases, and 6 bases lay outside the gene matches. The CDR3 covers 15 residues. Germline V CDR1 and CDR2: KGHSH, LQKENI. The CDR3 protein is CASSPMGQGPDEQYF. For the CDR3, the DNA is TGTGCCAGCTCACCAATGGGACAGGGGCCCGACGAGCAGTACTTC.

This clone was observed once. The chain links TRBV10-1 to TRBJ2-1; 8 bases fit TRBD2. The CDR3 length is 18 residues. V was pared by 0 bases and J by 4 bases, with 11 bases of the junction left unmatched. Germline lookup yields CDR1 WNHNN and CDR2 SYGVQD (reference sequence). The DNA for the CDR3 is TGCGCCAGCAGTGAGTCGCCCGAGCGGGAGCTGCGGTACAATGAGCAGTTCTTC. Its protein product is CASSESPERELRYNEQFF.